This TCR beta chain was captured in a study of T cells expressing NK-cell markers. Broader study findings: In about six donors, dominant CD3+CD56+NKG2C+ clonotypes ranked among the top 10 CD8+ clonotypes. These same clonotypes (in a few donors) also led the CD3+CD56-NKG2C+ fraction. The study left the HCMV specificity of expanded NKG2C+ T cell clones unresolved.

Each CDR3 protein gets one entry in TCRdb, which reprocessed the 5' RACE reads and gives no DNA. Its listing shows 550,000 to 600,000 distinct CDR3 sequences. With regard to this clonotype: Its specificity is not known.

CDR3 length equals 14 residues. CDR1 and CDR2 (germline): SQVTM, ANQGSEA. Sequencing input: blood T cells: a sorted CD56 or NKG2C T cell subset, CD4+ or CD8+ T cells, or bulk PBMC T cells (not recorded which). The rearrangement uses TRBV29-1 and TRBJ2-5; TCRdb's D gene call, TRBD1, goes unchecked for lack of DNA. The TCR originated in a man aged 18 to 30 in good health. CDR3 region: CSVEQGFVQETQYF.